The clone carrying this T cell receptor beta chain was seen at least ten times. MiXCR, applied by TCRdb to the 5' RACE reads, yields one record per CDR3 protein. The repertoire holds 45,000 to 65,000 distinct CDR3 sequences, with 9.5% to 12% as singletons. These data come from a study of early T cells in non-severe SARS-CoV-2 infection. V gave up 5 bases and J gave up 6 bases; unmatched junction bases: 6. This CDR3 has 14 amino acids. Sample: whole blood. The chain has TRBV12-3 or TRBV12-4 and TRBJ1-2; TRBD1 agrees at 10 bases. This clonotype was obtained from an adult who was a healthcare worker with PCR-confirmed SARS-CoV-2 infection or an uninfected control (not recorded which). The CDR3 sequence is CASSRTGGFNGYTF. CDR3 bases: TGTGCCAGCAGTCGGACAGGGGGGTTTAATGGCTACACCTTC.